This record looks at one T cell receptor beta chain sequence and its context. Its antigen is unknown. No base qualities exist here, and no much larger clone lies one base off it. Taken from the germline V gene (reference sequence), the CDR1 and CDR2 loops are MNHEY and SMNVEV. After removal of 3 bases from V and 6 bases from J, the junction retains 13 bases not matched to a gene. The CDR3 goes from the cysteine to the phenylalanine over 16 residues. The read is trimmed to its CDR3 DNA, 48 bases read in frame from base 1. The sample is drawn from a study of T cell repertoires in cytomegalovirus infection (dated by TCRdb to about 2019). With regard to the full study: Donor HLA type was relevant to the analysis, because carriage of CMV infection together with the matching HLA type was indicated by public TCR beta signatures. Here is what the overall study found, with its caveats: The ex vivo response was dominated by HLA-C-restricted CMV-specific TCR beta clonotypes, and the single most frequent clonotype in two of eight donors was supplied by these HLA-C-restricted clonotypes. Cumulative frequency of public TCR beta family members discriminated carriers of CMV infection plus the relevant HLA type in this cohort and an independent approximately 350-donor cohort.

The run used an Illumina HiSeq 1500. TCRdb reanalyzed the raw reads on its own, using fastp at Q25 for trimming and MiXCR for clone calling, and kept in-frame beta chains. Duplicate CDR3 protein sequences are folded into a single record with the most common DNA and genes. Across this sample there are 740,000 or so distinct CDR3 sequences, with 35% seen only once. Roughly 2.9% of the sample is held by the ten biggest clonotypes. This chain is built from TRBV27 and TRBJ2-7; 8 bases in between match TRBD2. The source material was PBMCs. This clonotype was sampled from a human donor in good health (CMV status not recorded). Some clones in this sample may be carry-over from other donors' samples. The bases read TGTGCCAGCAGTTTCCCCGGCCAGCGGGAGATCAGCGAGCAGTACTTC. The encoded protein is CASSFPGQREISEQYF.